The 6 T cell receptor beta chains listed next were all sequenced from one sample in a study of cytomegalovirus exposure and HLA in healthy donors. PCR primers comprised 60 Vbeta and 13 Jbeta primers. Only in-frame clones appear in the TCRdb table, and some are missing; sequencing was by immunoSEQ multiplex PCR. The sample has 200,000 or so clones; over 70% are singletons. Sample: PBMCs. The receptors stem from a man in his forties or fifties in good health and CMV-seronegative.

The V call is TRBV5-4, the J call TRBJ1-1; 7 nucleotides match TRBD1. Per the germline V gene, CDR1 is SGHNT and CDR2 is YYREEE (reference sequence). This CDR3 comprises 16 residues. Germline trimming cut 4 bases from V and 2 bases from J; bases unmatched to any gene: 11. CDR3 loop: CASSAGTERLNTEAFF. In DNA, the CDR3 is TGTGCCAGCAGCGCCGGGACAGAGAGACTAAACACTGAAGCTTTCTTT.

The chain uses TRBV5-1 and TRBJ1-2; possibly TRBD1 for D (6 bases). Germline CDR1 is SGHRS and CDR2 is YFSETQ. The CDR3 extends over 14 amino acids. With 6 bases removed from V and 4 bases from J, the gap between germline ends came to 16 bases. As DNA, the CDR3 is TGCGCCAGCAACGTAGGCGACAGGAGCTATGGCTACACCTTC. This codes for CASNVGDRSYGYTF.

The chain links TRBV10-3 to TRBJ1-1, with a tentative D call TRBD1 (5 bases). The CDR3 length is 13 residues. Germline V gene lookup returns CDR1 ENHRY and CDR2 SYGVKD. Between the trimmed V and J ends, which lost 5 bases and 7 bases, there was a span of 14 bases. The CDR3 DNA reads as TGTGCCATCAGTATTGACAGTGCCAGTGAAGCTTTCTTT. Its protein is CAISIDSASEAFF.

This chain joins TRBV11-2 and TRBJ1-2; D is undetermined. Germline values: CDR1 SGHAT, CDR2 FQNNGV. The V and J ends lost 10 bases and 6 bases respectively, with 15 bases between them. The CDR3 runs 12 residues. The CDR3: CATSPGGHGYTF. The CDR3 DNA sequence: TGTGCCACCAGTCCGGGAGGCCATGGCTACACCTTC.

CDR3 loop: CASLETALAQPQHF. The CDR3 DNA reads as TGTGCCAGCTTAGAGACAGCCCTGGCTCAGCCCCAGCATTTT. The chain carries TRBV6-1 and TRBJ1-5; weak D call: TRBD1 (5 bases). The CDR3 is 14 residues long. Trimming shortened V by 8 bases and J by 6 bases, and 17 bases separated the two germline ends. Per germline, CDR1 MNHNS and CDR2 SASEGT.

Notes on this clone: One junction end does not reproduce the germline sequence, and a read error may be involved. The chain couples TRBV7-9 to TRBJ2-2; TRBD1 matches 10 bases. Germline-derived CDR1 and CDR2 are SEHNR and FQNEAQ (reference sequence). This CDR3 is built from 18 residues. CDR3 bases: TGTTCCAGCAGCCCCCGGGACAGGGGATTCCGGAACACCGGGGAGCTGTTTTTT. Translating gives CSSSPRDRGFRNTGELFF.